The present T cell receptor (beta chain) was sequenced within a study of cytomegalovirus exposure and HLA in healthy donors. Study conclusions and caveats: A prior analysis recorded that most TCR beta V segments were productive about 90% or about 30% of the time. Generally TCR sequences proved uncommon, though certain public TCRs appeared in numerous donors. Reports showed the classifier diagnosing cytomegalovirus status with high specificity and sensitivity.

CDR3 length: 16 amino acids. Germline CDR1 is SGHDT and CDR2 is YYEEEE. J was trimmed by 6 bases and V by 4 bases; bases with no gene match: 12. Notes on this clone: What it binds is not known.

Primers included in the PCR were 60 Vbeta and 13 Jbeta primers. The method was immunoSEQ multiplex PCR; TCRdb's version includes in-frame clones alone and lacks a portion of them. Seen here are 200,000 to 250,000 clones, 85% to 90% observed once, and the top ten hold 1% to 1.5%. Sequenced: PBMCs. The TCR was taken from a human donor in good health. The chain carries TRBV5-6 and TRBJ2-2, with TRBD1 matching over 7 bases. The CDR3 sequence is CASSLYRQGYPGELFF. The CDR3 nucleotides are TGTGCCAGCAGCCTCTATCGACAGGGTTATCCCGGGGAGCTGTTTTTT.